This T cell receptor (beta chain) was obtained from a study of blood T cell repertoires in COVID-19. The overall study: PBMCs, B-cell-depleted T cells, or T cells were the source of the cDNA or gDNA that made up the material.

Data came from immunoSEQ multiplex PCR; TCRdb stores just in-frame clones and leaves some out. The sample holds 200,000 or so clones, about 87% seen once. The germline V gene has CDR1 MNHEY and CDR2 SMNVEV (reference sequence). The CDR3 is made up of 13 amino acids. Trimming took off 6 bases at V and 6 bases at J, with 14 bases between the two ends. Membership in each cohort depended on participant-reported clinical history. Sequencing was carried out using PBMCs or T cells enriched from blood (not recorded which). The clonotype comes from a young woman who had recovered from COVID-19. The chain recombines TRBV27 with TRBJ2-5, with D possibly TRBD1 on 6 matching bases. Here the CDR3 reads CASSETQGQTQYF. In DNA form, the CDR3 reads TGTGCCAGCAGCGAAACACAGGGTCAGACCCAGTACTTC.